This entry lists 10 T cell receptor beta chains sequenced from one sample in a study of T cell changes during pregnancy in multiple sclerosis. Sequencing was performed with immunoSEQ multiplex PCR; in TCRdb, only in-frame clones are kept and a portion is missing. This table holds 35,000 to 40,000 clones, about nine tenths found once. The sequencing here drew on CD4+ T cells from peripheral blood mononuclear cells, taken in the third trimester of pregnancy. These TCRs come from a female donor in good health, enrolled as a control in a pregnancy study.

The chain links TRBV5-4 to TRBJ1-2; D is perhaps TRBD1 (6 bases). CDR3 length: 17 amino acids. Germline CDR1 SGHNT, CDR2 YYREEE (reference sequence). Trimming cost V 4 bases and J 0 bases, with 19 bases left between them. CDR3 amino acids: CASSPLPGTPANYGYTF. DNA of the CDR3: TGTGCCAGCAGCCCCTTACCCGGGACACCAGCTAACTATGGCTACACCTTC.

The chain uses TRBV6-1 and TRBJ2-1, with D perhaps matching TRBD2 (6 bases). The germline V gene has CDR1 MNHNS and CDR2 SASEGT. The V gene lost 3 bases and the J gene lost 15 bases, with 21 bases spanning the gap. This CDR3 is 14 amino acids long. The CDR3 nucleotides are TGTGCCAGCAGTGATGGGCTGGGGACGGGAGTAGGGTTCTTC. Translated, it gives CASSDGLGTGVGFF.

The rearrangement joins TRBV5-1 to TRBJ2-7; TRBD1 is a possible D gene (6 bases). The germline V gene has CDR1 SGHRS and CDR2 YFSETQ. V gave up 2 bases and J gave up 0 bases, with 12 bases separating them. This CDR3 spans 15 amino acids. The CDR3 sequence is CASSFGQLSSYEQYF. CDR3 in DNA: TGCGCCAGCAGCTTCGGACAGCTGAGCTCCTACGAGCAGTACTTC.

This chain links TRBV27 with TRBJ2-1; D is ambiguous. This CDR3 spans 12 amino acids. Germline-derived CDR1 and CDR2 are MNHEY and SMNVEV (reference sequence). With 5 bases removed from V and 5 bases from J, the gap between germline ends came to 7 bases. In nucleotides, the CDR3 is TGTGCCAGCAGTCCGAGTGACAATGAGCAGTTCTTC. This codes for CASSPSDNEQFF.

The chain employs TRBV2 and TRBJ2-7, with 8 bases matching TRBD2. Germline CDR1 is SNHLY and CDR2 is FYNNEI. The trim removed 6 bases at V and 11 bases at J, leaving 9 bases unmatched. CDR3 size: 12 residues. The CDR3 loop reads CASRGRGELKYF. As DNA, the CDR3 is TGTGCCAGCAGGGGGCGGGGGGAGTTGAAGTACTTC.

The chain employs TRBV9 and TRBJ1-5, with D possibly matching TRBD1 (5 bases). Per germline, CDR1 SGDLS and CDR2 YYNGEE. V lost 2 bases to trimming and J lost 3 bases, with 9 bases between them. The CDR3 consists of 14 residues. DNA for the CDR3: TGTGCCAGCAGCGTCGGGGGGACCAATCAGCCCCAGCATTTT. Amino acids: CASSVGGTNQPQHF.

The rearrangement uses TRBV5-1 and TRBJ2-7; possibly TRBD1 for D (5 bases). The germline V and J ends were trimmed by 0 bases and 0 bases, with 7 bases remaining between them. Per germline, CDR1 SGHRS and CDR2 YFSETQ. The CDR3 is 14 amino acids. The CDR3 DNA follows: TGCGCCAGCAGCTTGGGACAGAGCTCCTACGAGCAGTACTTC. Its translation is CASSLGQSSYEQYF.

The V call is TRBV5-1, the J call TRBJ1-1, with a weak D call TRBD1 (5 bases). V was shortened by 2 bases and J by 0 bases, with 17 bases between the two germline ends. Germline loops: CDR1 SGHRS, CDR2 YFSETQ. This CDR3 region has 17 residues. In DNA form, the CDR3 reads TGCGCCAGCAGCTTCTCCTTTCAGGGCGAAATGAACACTGAAGCTTTCTTT. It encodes CASSFSFQGEMNTEAFF.

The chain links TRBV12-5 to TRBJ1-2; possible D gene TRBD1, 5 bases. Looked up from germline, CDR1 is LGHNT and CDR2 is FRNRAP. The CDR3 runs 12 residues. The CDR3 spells CALAAEGRGYTF. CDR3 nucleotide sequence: TGTGCCCTGGCGGCGGAGGGACGGGGCTACACCTTC.

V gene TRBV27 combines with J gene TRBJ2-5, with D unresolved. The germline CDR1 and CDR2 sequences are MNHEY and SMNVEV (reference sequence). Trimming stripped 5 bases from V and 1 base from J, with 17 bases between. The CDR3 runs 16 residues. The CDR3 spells CASSDGHGAPQETQYF. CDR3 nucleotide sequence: TGTGCCAGCAGTGATGGCCATGGTGCCCCCCAAGAGACCCAGTACTTC.